This T cell receptor beta chain was identified in a study of T cells after yellow fever vaccination. Study-level background: The authors prepared low-cell-number fractions using SMART-Seq v4 Ultra Low Input.

Study-wide results and limits: Most primary-vaccination clones reappeared after the booster (about 95% CD4, roughly 88% CD8). Peaking on day 5 versus 15, the secondary response was faster but weaker.

The sample holds many counts of this clonotype. The antigen is undetermined. Conversion of TCR transcripts into cDNA relied on 5'RACE template switching, which added a universal primer site and UMIs. TCRdb analysed the 5' RACE reads with MiXCR anew, one entry per CDR3 protein. The sample has around 320,000 distinct CDR3 sequences, over 3.5% seen once. The sample consisted of PBMCs, taken 15 days after the yellow fever booster vaccination. The clonotype was recovered from a young man who received the YFV17D yellow fever vaccine.

CDR3 region: CSARDAAGAYNEQFF. CDR3 DNA sequence: TGCAGTGCTAGAGACGCAGCGGGGGCCTACAATGAGCAGTTCTTC. The chain recombines TRBV20-1 with TRBJ2-1, with 8 bases matching TRBD2. V shed 0 bases and J 2 bases; nucleotides not matched to a gene: 3. The CDR3 length is 15 residues. CDR1 DFQATT and CDR2 SNEGSKA come from the germline V gene (reference sequence).